The rows below give T cell receptor beta chains drawn from one sample of a study of Ad26.COV2.S vaccination and SARS-CoV-2 variants. Assay: immunoSEQ multiplex PCR; the TCRdb copy retains only in-frame clones and omits some. This table holds roughly 320,000 clones, around nine tenths found once. Material: peripheral blood, obtained in a trial of Ad26.COV2.S vaccine versus placebo. These receptors originate from a person between 18 and 59 years old who received the Ad26.COV2.S COVID-19 vaccine or a placebo. Each CDR3 is given with its conserved first and last residue. The D gene is left open where the match is weak. Size values are once, few and many counts, or a class for expanded clones, and some rows have none.

clone size	V gene	J gene	D gene	CDR3 protein	CDR3 DNA
NA	TRBV30	TRBJ2-7	NA	CAWSASNYEQYF	TGTGCCTGGAGCGCTTCGAACTACGAGCAGTACTTC
NA	TRBV27	TRBJ2-5	TRBD1	CASSSGTASQETQYF	TGTGCCAGCAGTTCCGGGACAGCGTCCCAAGAGACCCAGTACTTC
NA	TRBV9	TRBJ2-2	NA	CASSVGGVGTGELFF	TGTGCCAGCAGCGTAGGAGGGGTCGGCACCGGGGAGCTGTTTTTT
NA	TRBV19	TRBJ2-7	TRBD2	CASKKIPQRGSYEQYF	TGTGCCAGTAAAAAAATCCCCCAGCGGGGCTCCTACGAGCAGTACTTC
NA	TRBV29-1	TRBJ2-3	NA	CSLRRVSGRGTQYF	TGCAGCTTAAGAAGGGTATCAGGAAGGGGTACGCAGTATTTT
NA	TRBV7-3	TRBJ2-5	NA	CASSLIPGPQETQYF	TGTGCCAGCAGCTTAATCCCGGGGCCCCAAGAGACCCAGTACTTC
NA	TRBV30	TRBJ2-5	TRBD2	CACRGVVQETQYF	TGTGCCTGCCGGGGGGTTGTCCAAGAGACCCAGTACTTC
few	TRBV7-6	TRBJ2-1	TRBD2	CASGGGGASYNEQFF	TGTGCCAGCGGCGGCGGGGGGGCCTCCTACAATGAGCAGTTCTTC
NA	TRBV6-1	TRBJ1-2	NA	CASSELGQGYYGYTF	TGTGCCAGCAGTGAACTAGGGCAGGGGTACTATGGCTACACCTTC
few	TRBV7-9	TRBJ2-5	NA	CASSPTGRQETQYF	TGTGCCAGCAGCCCCACGGGGCGCCAAGAGACCCAGTACTTC
NA	TRBV13	TRBJ2-7	TRBD2	CASSLAPLGGGAHEQYF	TGTGCCAGCAGCTTAGCCCCTCTTGGCGGGGGGGCCCACGAGCAGTACTTC
NA	TRBV30	TRBJ2-7	NA	CAWSETVSSYEQYF	TGTGCCTGGAGTGAGACTGTAAGCTCCTACGAGCAGTACTTC
NA	TRBV9	TRBJ2-2	NA	CASSPRVGGNTGELFF	TGTGCCAGCAGCCCCCGGGTGGGGGGGAACACCGGGGAGCTGTTTTTT
NA	TRBV5-6	TRBJ2-5	NA	CASRRDPETQYF	TGTGCCAGCAGACGGGACCCAGAGACCCAGTACTTC
NA	TRBV6-6	TRBJ1-4	NA	CASSAVLEEKLFF	TGTGCCAGCAGTGCAGTACTGGAAGAAAAACTGTTTTTT
NA	TRBV2	TRBJ2-5	NA	CASSVRELGETQYF	TGTGCCAGCAGTGTCCGGGAGTTGGGTGAGACCCAGTACTTC
NA	TRBV11-2	TRBJ1-2	NA	CASSLKGGGGYTF	TGTGCCAGCAGCTTAAAGGGTGGAGGGGGCTACACCTTC
NA	TRBV9	TRBJ1-2	NA	CASSVEGDRNGYTF	TGTGCCAGCAGCGTAGAAGGGGATCGGAATGGCTACACCTTC
NA	TRBV4-2	TRBJ2-2	TRBD2	CASSRGLAGNTGELFF	TGTGCCAGCAGCCGGGGACTAGCGGGGAATACCGGGGAGCTGTTTTTT
NA	TRBV9	TRBJ1-5	TRBD1	CASSPGTGQAQPQHF	TGTGCCAGCAGCCCCGGGACAGGGCAGGCTCAGCCCCAGCATTTT
NA	TRBV6-5	TRBJ2-4	TRBD1	CASRYTGGSNIQYF	TGTGCCAGCAGATACACAGGGGGTAGTAACATTCAGTACTTC
NA	TRBV5-6	TRBJ1-3	NA	CASSLDLLNSGNTIYF	TGTGCCAGCAGCTTGGACCTACTGAACTCTGGAAACACCATATATTTT
NA	TRBV7-9	TRBJ2-7	TRBD2	CASSPAGVEQYF	TGTGCCAGCAGCCCCGCGGGGGTTGAGCAGTACTTC
NA	TRBV30	TRBJ2-3	TRBD2	CAWSWLAGETDTQYF	TGTGCCTGGAGTTGGCTAGCGGGGGAAACAGATACGCAGTATTTT
NA	TRBV9	TRBJ2-1	TRBD1	CASSVSLGQGRSYNEQFF	TGTGCCAGCAGCGTAAGTTTGGGACAGGGAAGATCCTACAATGAGCAGTTCTTC
once	TRBV14	TRBJ2-7	TRBD1	CASSQGDSYEQYF	TGTGCCAGCAGCCAAGGGGACAGTTACGAGCAGTACTTC
NA	TRBV5-1	TRBJ1-2	TRBD1	CASSLVVTGAGYGYTF	TGCGCCAGCAGCTTGGTCGTGACAGGGGCGGGCTATGGCTACACCTTC
NA	TRBV5-1	TRBJ1-1	TRBD1	CASSPLSRDRWNTEAFF	TGCGCCAGCAGCCCACTGTCCCGGGACAGGTGGAACACTGAAGCTTTCTTT
NA	TRBV9	TRBJ2-7	TRBD1	CASSTGTGVVEQYF	TGTGCCAGCAGCACAGGGACAGGGGTCGTCGAGCAGTACTTC
NA	TRBV11-2	TRBJ1-4	TRBD1	CASSGRQGAYEKLFF	TGTGCCAGCAGCGGACGACAGGGGGCCTATGAAAAACTGTTTTTT
NA	TRBV9	TRBJ2-1	NA	CASSVEQLYNEQFF	TGTGCCAGCAGCGTAGAACAGCTATACAATGAGCAGTTCTTC